This T cell receptor (beta chain) comes out of a study of blood T cell repertoires in COVID-19. On the study more broadly: The United States, Italy and Spain provided the acute and convalescent COVID-19 samples.

Up to 2 weeks before entering the study, exposed participants had met a COVID-19 case. As processed by the authors: Amplification of reference gene primers provided the estimated nucleated cell counts. TCRdb keeps only in-frame clones here, not all; method: immunoSEQ multiplex PCR. That table furnishes V, J and clone size, whereas the DNA furnished D and trimming. The data contain around 400,000 clones, roughly 90% of them singletons. This CDR3 has 14 amino acids. CDR1 DFQATT and CDR2 SNEGSKA come from the germline V gene (reference sequence). Trimming removed 3 bases at V and 5 bases at J, with 15 bases between.

Sequenced: PBMCs or T cells enriched from blood (not recorded which). The chain recombines TRBV20-1 with TRBJ2-3, with D possibly matching TRBD2 (5 bases). The TCR originated in a woman younger than 35 who had been exposed to COVID-19. The CDR3 sequence: CSASEGVAQDTQYF. The DNA for the CDR3 is TGCAGTGCTAGTGAGGGAGTGGCTCAAGATACGCAGTATTTT.